A selection of T cell receptor beta chains follows, all from one sample in a study of cytotoxic CD8 clonotypes in ibrutinib-treated CLL. The method was immunoSEQ multiplex PCR; TCRdb's version includes in-frame clones alone and lacks a portion of them. Among over 100,000 clones, approximately 56% were seen once, and the ten largest hold 30% to 45%. The material sequenced was PBMCs, taken after 24 months of ibrutinib treatment. Source of these receptors: a human donor with chronic lymphocytic leukemia. CDR3s include the opening cysteine and the closing phenylalanine or tryptophan. A D gene is named only where the DNA matches it firmly. Clone size is not always given. Where it is, it says once, few, many or a class for expanded clones.

v_gene	j_gene	d_gene	abundance	len	CDR3nt	CDR3aa
TRBV5-1	TRBJ2-7	TRBD2	.	15	TGCGCCAGCAGCCCGAGCGGGGGACTAGTCGGCGAGCAGTACTTC	CASSPSGGLVGEQYF
TRBV2	TRBJ1-4	.	.	13	TGTGCCAGTGAGGGAGGTCGAGATGAAAAACTGTTTTTT	CASEGGRDEKLFF
TRBV18	TRBJ2-5	TRBD1	.	14	TGTGCCAGCTCACCGACAGGGATCGCAGAGACCCAGTACTTC	CASSPTGIAETQYF
TRBV6-6	TRBJ2-7	.	.	13	TGTGCCAGCAGTTACACGACCGAAAACGAGCAGTACTTC	CASSYTTENEQYF
TRBV4-1	TRBJ1-1	.	once	16	TGCGCCAGCAGCCAAGTAAACATGGGCTTTGGCACTGAAGCTTTCTTT	CASSQVNMGFGTEAFF
TRBV6-5	TRBJ2-7	.	.	14	TGTGCCAGCAGTTACGCGGGACTGCTCTACGAGCAGTACTTC	CASSYAGLLYEQYF
TRBV6-6	TRBJ1-2	TRBD1	.	11	TGTGCCAGCAGTAAGGACAGGGGGCCCACCTTC	CASSKDRGPTF
TRBV30	TRBJ1-2	TRBD1	.	15	TGTGCCTGGAGTGTACCCGGTGACAGGGAGAATGGCTACACCTTC	CAWSVPGDRENGYTF
TRBV5-1	TRBJ1-6	TRBD1	few	15	TGCGCCAGCAGCACCGGACAGGGCGATAATTCACCCCTCCACTTT	CASSTGQGDNSPLHF
TRBV25-1	TRBJ1-6	.	few	13	TGTGCCAGCAGTATGGGGGCGGGATCACCCCTCCACTTT	CASSMGAGSPLHF
TRBV19	TRBJ1-5	TRBD1	medium-sized	15	TGTGCCAGTAGTCCCTACAGGGGCGGCAATCAGCCCCAGCATTTT	CASSPYRGGNQPQHF
TRBV30	TRBJ1-1	.	.	14	TGTGCCTGGAGTGCAATACAGGGACGGACTGAAGCTTTCTTT	CAWSAIQGRTEAFF
TRBV18	TRBJ1-1	TRBD1	.	13	TGTGCCAGCTCTCAGGGGGCAAGTACTGTAGCTTTCTTT	CASSQGASTVAFF
TRBV11-2	TRBJ2-7	TRBD1	.	14	TGTGCCAGCAGCCGGGGACAGGGGGCTTCCGAGCAGTACTTC	CASSRGQGASEQYF
TRBV5-1	TRBJ2-3	.	.	14	TGCGCCAGCAGCGTCCAGAGGGGGAGCGATACGCAGTATTTT	CASSVQRGSDTQYF
TRBV11-3	TRBJ1-1	.	.	14	TGTGCCAGCAGGGCCACAGGGTTCAACACTGAAGCTTTCTTT	CASRATGFNTEAFF
TRBV5-5	TRBJ2-7	.	.	15	TGTGCCAGCAGCCCCGGGGGGGACAGCCGGTACGAGCAGTACTTC	CASSPGGDSRYEQYF
TRBV7-2	TRBJ1-1	.	.	16	TGTGCCAGCAGCTTAGATATGGGGCGGATGGCCACTGAAGCTTTCTTT	CASSLDMGRMATEAFF
TRBV9	TRBJ2-7	TRBD1	.	16	TGTGCCAGCAGCGTAGCCCCGGACAGGGAGAGAAACGAGCAGTACTTC	CASSVAPDRERNEQYF
TRBV5-6	TRBJ2-6	.	few	16	TGTGCCAGCAGTCCCGACGGTCGCTCTGGGGCCAACGTCCTGACTTTC	CASSPDGRSGANVLTF
TRBV9	TRBJ1-2	.	.	12	TGTGCCAGCAGCGTAGGGAACTATGGCTACACCTTC	CASSVGNYGYTF
TRBV15	TRBJ2-7	.	few	13	TGTGCCACCCGTGATGGAGGAGTAATCGAGCAGTACTTC	CATRDGGVIEQYF
TRBV6-6	TRBJ2-1	.	.	15	TGTGCCAGCAGTTACTCCCCCCTGACGGGAAATGAGCAGTTCTTC	CASSYSPLTGNEQFF
TRBV4-2	TRBJ1-4	.	.	14	TGTGCCAGCAGCCAAGGGACTCAAAATGAAAAACTGTTTTTT	CASSQGTQNEKLFF
TRBV29-1	TRBJ2-7	TRBD1	.	13	TGCAGCGGAACAGGGGGCACAGGCTACGAGCAGTACTTC	CSGTGGTGYEQYF
TRBV4-1	TRBJ1-4	TRBD1	.	15	TGCGCCAGCAGCCAACCAGGACAGGGTAATGAAAAACTGTTTTTT	CASSQPGQGNEKLFF
TRBV6-1	TRBJ2-5	.	few	13	TGTGCCAGCAGTGCTTATAGGGTCGAGACCCAGTACTTC	CASSAYRVETQYF
TRBV7-2	TRBJ2-7	.	.	14	TGTGCCAGCAGCCGGGTGCTTAACTCCTACGAGCAGTACTTC	CASSRVLNSYEQYF
TRBV11-2	TRBJ2-7	TRBD1	few	13	TGTGCCAGCAGCGCACAGGGGGCAGGCGAGCAGTACTTC	CASSAQGAGEQYF
TRBV5-6	TRBJ1-1	TRBD1	.	14	TGTGCCACCAGTGACGGGACAGGGCTCACTGAAGCTTTCTTT	CATSDGTGLTEAFF
TRBV7-2	TRBJ1-6	.	.	16	TGTGCCAGCAACCAACCTACCCCAGGGAGTAATTCACCCCTCCACTTT	CASNQPTPGSNSPLHF
TRBV5-4	TRBJ1-1	.	few	13	TGTGCCAGCAGCCTCACCGCGAACACTGAAGCTTTCTTT	CASSLTANTEAFF
TRBV18	TRBJ2-6	.	.	16	TGTGCCAGCTCACCACCCGAGAGGGGTGGGGCCAACGTCCTGACTTTC	CASSPPERGGANVLTF
TRBV5-1	TRBJ2-2	TRBD1	once	16	TGCGCCAGCACCCCCTGGGACAGGGGGAGTGGCGGGGAGCTGTTTTTT	CASTPWDRGSGGELFF
TRBV5-6	TRBJ2-5	.	.	16	TGTGCCAGCAGCTCTCGGCCGGGACGCTTCCAAGAGACCCAGTACTTC	CASSSRPGRFQETQYF
TRBV15	TRBJ1-1	.	.	12	TGTGCCACCAGCAGAGAGGGGGGTGAAGCTTTCTTT	CATSREGGEAFF
TRBV9	TRBJ2-1	TRBD1	.	14	TGTGCCAGCAGCGCGGGACAGGGTGGCCATGAGCAGTTCTTC	CASSAGQGGHEQFF
TRBV5-6	TRBJ1-5	.	once	15	TGTGCCAGCAGCACAAAACCGGGATTCAATCAGCCCCAGCATTTT	CASSTKPGFNQPQHF
TRBV9	TRBJ2-1	.	.	16	TGTGCCAGCACCTGGGGTCTTGGAGGCACCTACAATGAGCAGTTCTTC	CASTWGLGGTYNEQFF
TRBV7-2	TRBJ2-1	.	.	13	TGTGCCAGCACAGGGTATAACTACAATGAGCAGTTCTTC	CASTGYNYNEQFF
TRBV14	TRBJ2-3	TRBD2	once	15	TGTGCCAGCAGCCAGACGCGACTAGCCACAGATACGCAGTATTTT	CASSQTRLATDTQYF
TRBV5-6	TRBJ2-5	.	few	15	TGTGCCAGCAGCCTCTTTGGAGAAACGACCATGGCCCAGTACTTC	CASSLFGETTMAQYF
TRBV5-6	TRBJ1-2	TRBD1	.	15	TGTGCCAGCAGCTTGCCCGTGACAGGGCACAATGGCTACACCTTC	CASSLPVTGHNGYTF
TRBV10-1	TRBJ1-5	.	.	13	TGCGCCAGCAGTGAGGACGCGCATCAGCCCCAGCATTTT	CASSEDAHQPQHF
TRBV5-1	TRBJ2-7	TRBD2	.	16	TGCGCCAGCAGCTTGGGACTAGCGGGGGGGCAAAACGAGCAGTACTTC	CASSLGLAGGQNEQYF
TRBV25-1	TRBJ1-2	.	.	12	TGTGCCAGCAGTACCACGGGGGATGGCTACACCTTC	CASSTTGDGYTF
TRBV7-2	TRBJ1-5	.	few	13	TGTGCCAGCAGTCGAATGGGGGATCAGCCCCAGCATTTT	CASSRMGDQPQHF
TRBV7-2	TRBJ1-3	.	.	14	TGTGCCAGCAGCCAAGACACCTCTGGAAACACCATATATTTT	CASSQDTSGNTIYF
TRBV5-1	TRBJ2-2	.	.	14	TGCGCCAGCAGCTTGGACAGGGCGGACGGGGAGCTGTTTTTT	CASSLDRADGELFF
TRBV5-1	TRBJ1-4	.	.	13	TGCGCCAGCAGCTTGGGGGCGGGTGAAAAACTGTTTTTT	CASSLGAGEKLFF
TRBV2	TRBJ2-5	.	many	14	TGTGCCAGCAGTTGGTGGGGCCCCCAAGAGACCCAGTACTTC	CASSWWGPQETQYF